Below, one T cell receptor beta chain is given with its context. Its target is unknown. This specimen belongs to a study of T cell clonotyping in hematopoietic cell transplantation. The wider study: Samples: about 28 days before transplant, then days 30, 100 and 180 after.

V shed 4 bases and J shed 0 bases, with 10 bases lying between them. Per germline, CDR1 LNHDA and CDR2 SQIVND (reference sequence). CDR3 size: 15 residues. General study findings and limits: At the given depth, recipient repertoires were over 95% de novo clonotypes. Broader posttransplant TCR repertoire diversity was predicted by graft donor and pretransplant recipient Inverse Simpson Index values.

Profiling relied on immunoSEQ multiplex PCR, and the TCRdb table lists in-frame clones only, not all of them. The data show approximately 1,900 clones, around nine tenths seen once. This clonotype was sampled from a young adult male patient who had an allogeneic stem cell transplant from a related donor, so the T cells may come from the graft donor. Some clones in this sample may be carry-over from other donors' samples. Sample: PBMCs, taken at the time of graft-versus-host disease after allogeneic stem cell transplant. V is TRBV19 and J is TRBJ2-1; no clear D gene. CDR3 in amino acids: CASSKWPDSYNEQFF. In nucleotides, the CDR3 is TGTGCCAGTAGTAAATGGCCAGACTCCTACAATGAGCAGTTCTTC.